The T cell receptor beta chain under discussion was sequenced for a study of T cells in Graves' hyperthyroidism and ophthalmopathy. Findings of the study overall: Before onset, ophthalmopathy was predicted by the model a median roughly 6.8 months earlier. Blood also showed most of the thyroid clonotypes that were expanded above 0.001.

Exclusion of patients followed from uncontrolled infection, other autoimmune disease, pregnancy or lactation. Diagnoses were established using clinical symptoms, serum thyroxine and TRAb, thyroid ultrasound and orbital computed tomography. Researchers took RNA transcripts and amplified the TCR beta CDR3 regions from them. An initial round of RT-PCR targeting the TCR CDR3 relied on the HTBI primer set. TCRdb ran MiXCR on the multiplex PCR reads and lists one entry per CDR3 protein. There are around 620,000 distinct CDR3 sequences in the sample; 46% occur only once, and 15% to 20% lies in the top ten. Per the germline V gene, CDR1 is SEHNR and CDR2 is FQNEAQ (reference sequence). V lost 7 bases, J lost 0 bases, and 12 bases lay in between. This CDR3 comprises 14 residues. As regards this clonotype: What it binds is unknown.

Sequences were obtained from peripheral blood or thyroid tissue (not recorded which). The source of this sequence is an adult woman with Graves' disease, either hyperthyroidism or ophthalmopathy (not recorded which). The rearrangement links TRBV7-9 to TRBJ1-2, with D uncertain. The CDR3 DNA is TGTGCCAGCACTGCGGGCCCGTCTAACTATGGCTACACCTTC. Translated: CASTAGPSNYGYTF.